One and the same sample provided the 30 T cell receptor beta chains below, sequenced in a study of blood T cell repertoires in COVID-19. This table comes from immunoSEQ multiplex PCR, and its TCRdb copy is limited to in-frame clones, with some not included. In the table there are a few hundred thousand clones, roughly four fifths of which are singletons. The source material was peripheral blood. These receptors all come from a woman aged 70 to 79 with COVID-19, enrolled during active disease.

The chain is built from TRBV10-1 and TRBJ2-1, with TRBD1 as a possible D gene (6 bases). The CDR3 has 13 residues. Trimming removed 4 bases at V and 10 bases at J, with 14 bases between. Looked up from germline, CDR1 is WNHNN and CDR2 is SYGVQD (reference sequence). As DNA, the CDR3 is TGCGCCAGCAGTGTACTGCGGACAGCGGAGCAGTTCTTC. Its protein is CASSVLRTAEQFF.

In its sample, this clone was seen once. The chain couples TRBV3-1 (or the pseudogene TRBV3-2) to TRBJ1-4; 7 bases are a match to TRBD1. Per the germline V gene, CDR1 is LGHDT and CDR2 is YNNKEL (reference sequence). The length of the CDR3 is 15 residues. The trim removed 5 bases at V and 5 bases at J, leaving 8 bases unmatched. The CDR3 reads CASSFHGTENEKLFF. CDR3 nucleotide sequence: TGTGCCAGCAGCTTTCACGGGACAGAAAATGAAAAACTGTTTTTT.

The chain uses TRBV5-4 and TRBJ1-2; 7 bases are a match to TRBD1. V lost 1 base, J lost 4 bases, and 7 bases stayed unmatched. The germline CDR1 and CDR2 sequences are SGHNT and YYREEE (reference sequence). This CDR3 spans 15 amino acids. DNA of the CDR3: TGTGCCAGCAGCTTGAAACAGGGGCTACCCTATGGCTACACCTTC. It specifies CASSLKQGLPYGYTF.

The chain couples TRBV11-2 to TRBJ2-2, with D uncertain. With 1 base removed from V and 8 bases from J, the gap between germline ends came to 8 bases. The CDR3 extends over 13 amino acids. The germline V gene has CDR1 SGHAT and CDR2 FQNNGV. CDR3 DNA: TGTGCCAGCAGCTTAGTCCCCGCGGGGGAGCTGTTTTTT. It codes for CASSLVPAGELFF.

This chain connects TRBV6-6 to TRBJ2-7; 9 bases map to TRBD1. Trimming removed 6 bases from V and 6 bases from J; junction bases left unmatched: 12. The germline V gene has CDR1 MNHNY and CDR2 SVGAGI (reference sequence). This CDR3 has 15 residues. The CDR3 spells CASRDWDRVQGEQYF. The CDR3 nucleotides read TGTGCCAGCAGAGACTGGGACAGGGTGCAAGGCGAGCAGTACTTC.

The chain couples TRBV6-1 to TRBJ2-7, with TRBD1 identical over 11 bases. Germline CDR1 and CDR2: MNHNS and SASEGT. V gave up 1 base and J gave up 3 bases; unmatched junction bases: 2. CDR3 length: 15 residues. Here the CDR3 reads CASSEGGQGVYEQYF. CDR3 in DNA: TGTGCCAGCAGTGAAGGGGGACAGGGGGTCTACGAGCAGTACTTC.

V usage is TRBV7-3 and J usage is TRBJ2-5; 9 bases match TRBD2. The CDR3 length is 16 residues. J gave up 2 bases and V 4 bases, and 8 bases lay outside the gene matches. The germline gives CDR1 SGHTA, CDR2 FQGTGA. The CDR3 loop reads CASSSPMTSGQETQYF. The CDR3, as DNA: TGTGCCAGCAGCTCGCCGATGACTAGCGGTCAAGAGACCCAGTACTTC.

The chain carries TRBV11-3 and TRBJ2-1, with 11 bases aligning to TRBD1. Germline V gives CDR1 SGHNT, CDR2 YENEEA. CDR3 size: 16 residues. V dropped 5 bases and J dropped 8; count of bases not matched to a gene: 11. CDR3 sequence: CASSPEGTGGLDEQFF. The CDR3 bases are TGTGCCAGCAGCCCCGAGGGGACAGGGGGGCTAGATGAGCAGTTCTTC.

The chain recombines TRBV20-1 with TRBJ2-2; D ambiguous. CDR3 length equals 10 residues. CDR1 DFQATT and CDR2 SNEGSKA come from the germline V gene (reference sequence). V was cut by 7 bases and J by 7 bases, with 7 bases left in between. In DNA, the CDR3 is TGCAGTGACAAAATCGGGGAGCTGTTTTTT. It specifies CSDKIGELFF.

This chain links TRBV3-1 (or the pseudogene TRBV3-2) with TRBJ2-1; no reliable D call. Germline V gene sequence: CDR1 LGHDT, CDR2 YNNKEL (reference sequence). This CDR3 spans 13 amino acids. Trimming stripped 5 bases from V and 6 bases from J, with 11 bases between. The CDR3 DNA reads as TGTGCCAGCAGCTTCTACGCCGCCAATGAGCAGTTCTTC. Translated: CASSFYAANEQFF.

The chain combines TRBV6-2 or TRBV6-3 with TRBJ1-5; possible D gene TRBD1, 5 bases. Germline CDR1 is MNHEY and CDR2 is SVGEGT. The CDR3 consists of 14 residues. V gave up 2 bases and J gave up 6 bases, with 11 bases separating them. CDR3 loop: CASSYPTEGQPQHF. CDR3 bases: TGTGCCAGCAGTTACCCGACAGAAGGTCAGCCCCAGCATTTT.

CDR3 DNA sequence: TGTGCCAGCAGCCAATGGGACAGGGAATCCAACTATGGCTACACCTTC. Its protein is CASSQWDRESNYGYTF. The J gene is TRBJ1-2, the V gene TRBV3-1 (or the pseudogene TRBV3-2); 9 bases match TRBD1. The CDR3 runs 16 residues. Germline-derived CDR1 and CDR2 are LGHDT and YNNKEL (reference sequence). The V and J ends lost 2 bases and 2 bases, in that order; junction bases with no gene match: 6.

The rearrangement joins TRBV19 to TRBJ1-1; no clear D gene. The CDR3 consists of 13 residues. V gave up 3 bases and J gave up 1 base, with 6 bases separating them. CDR1 is LNHDA and CDR2 is SQIVND in the germline V gene (reference sequence). For the CDR3, the DNA is TGTGCCAGTAGTATTAGACAGAACACTGAAGCTTTCTTT. Protein sequence: CASSIRQNTEAFF.

This clone was counted a single time. The genes are TRBV28 and TRBJ2-6, with 9 bases that match TRBD1. Germline V lookup: CDR1 MDHEN, CDR2 SYDVKM. CDR3 size: 18 residues. The ends lost 5 bases at V and 0 bases at J; junction bases unmatched: 8. The CDR3 DNA is TGTGCCAGCAGTCCCAGGGACAGGGAAGACTCTGGGGCCAACGTCCTGACTTTC. Encoded protein: CASSPRDREDSGANVLTF.

The CDR3 coding sequence is TGTGCCAGCAGCTTAAGACAGGGTAGTAGCCACGAGCAGTACTTC. Its protein is CASSLRQGSSHEQYF. The chain carries TRBV7-3 and TRBJ2-7; 7 nucleotides match TRBD1. The CDR3 has 15 amino acids. V gave up 1 base and J gave up 5 bases; unmatched junction bases: 8. From germline, CDR1 is SGHTA and CDR2 FQGTGA.

The V call is TRBV9, the J call TRBJ2-2, with 9 bases matching TRBD2. CDR1 SGDLS and CDR2 YYNGEE come from the germline V gene. The CDR3 is 16 residues long. Trimming at V came to 4 bases and at J to 4 bases, leaving 8 bases not matched to a gene. The CDR3 bases are TGTGCCAGCAGCCCAGCGGGAGGCCGTGTCACCGGGGAGCTGTTTTTT. This encodes CASSPAGGRVTGELFF.

This chain links TRBV2 with TRBJ2-5; a weak D match, TRBD2 (6 bases). This CDR3 contains 15 residues. Trimming stripped 2 bases from V and 2 bases from J, with 12 bases between. Germline V CDR1 and CDR2: SNHLY, FYNNEI. In DNA form, the CDR3 reads TGTGCCAGCAGTGAAACGGGGGTCTCTCAAGAGACCCAGTACTTC. Its protein is CASSETGVSQETQYF.

CDR3 protein: CSVKISGYEQYF. The CDR3 DNA is TGCAGCGTTAAAATCTCGGGCTACGAGCAGTACTTC. V is TRBV29-1 and J is TRBJ2-7, with no clear D. CDR1 SQVTM and CDR2 ANQGSEA come from the germline V gene. This CDR3 is 12 amino acids long. V was pared by 5 bases and J by 3 bases, with 11 bases between.

The chain has TRBV28 and TRBJ2-1; TRBD2 matches at 10 bases. The V segment lost 9 bases and the J segment 4 bases; nucleotides outside the gene matches: 15. The CDR3 covers 17 residues. Germline-derived CDR1 and CDR2 are MDHEN and SYDVKM. The CDR3 sequence is CASSSGSPPTGYNEQFF. The CDR3 DNA reads TGTGCCAGTTCTAGCGGGAGCCCCCCTACCGGTTACAATGAGCAGTTCTTC.

This chain uses TRBV20-1 with TRBJ2-7; tentative D call: TRBD1 (6 bases). CDR1 and CDR2 (germline): DFQATT, SNEGSKA (reference sequence). V was shortened by 3 bases and J by 5 bases, with 17 bases between the two germline ends. The CDR3 loop spans 14 amino acids. The CDR3 DNA reads TGCAGTGCTAGTAAACCCGCAGGGGCCAACGAGCAGTACTTC. This translates into CSASKPAGANEQYF.

The V gene is TRBV27, the J gene TRBJ2-2, with D possibly being TRBD1 (6 bases). Trimming left V 9 bases short and J 0 bases short, with 8 bases between. Germline loops: CDR1 MNHEY, CDR2 SMNVEV (reference sequence). The CDR3 spans 13 residues. Here the CDR3 reads CASWTANTGELFF. The CDR3 DNA is TGTGCCAGTTGGACAGCGAACACCGGGGAGCTGTTTTTT.

The chain links TRBV28 to TRBJ1-4; D is unclear. CDR3 length: 14 residues. From germline, CDR1 is MDHEN and CDR2 SYDVKM. The V gene lost 3 bases and the J gene lost 6 bases, with 11 bases spanning the gap. The CDR3 is CASSFRGRHEKLFF. The CDR3, as DNA: TGTGCCAGCAGTTTTCGAGGGAGGCATGAAAAACTGTTTTTT.

Details on this clone: Other DNA sequences in the sample encode the same CDR3. This chain joins TRBV12-3 or TRBV12-4 and TRBJ2-7; D not resolved. CDR3 length: 12 residues. V shed 5 bases and J shed 4 bases, with 9 bases lying between them. The CDR3 DNA reads as TGTGCCAGCAGTCCCCAGAGGTACGAGCAGTACTTC. Translating it yields CASSPQRYEQYF.

The chain carries TRBV2 and TRBJ2-1; 10 nucleotides agree with TRBD1. V gave up 4 bases and J gave up 7 bases; unmatched junction bases: 4. The CDR3 sequence is 14 residues long. Germline V gene lookup returns CDR1 SNHLY and CDR2 FYNNEI. The CDR3 bases are TGTGCCAGCAGTGGACAGGGGGCGCGAAATGAGCAGTTCTTC. Protein product: CASSGQGARNEQFF.

The rearrangement joins TRBV6-2 or TRBV6-3 to TRBJ1-3, with unresolved D. The CDR3 length is 14 residues. Germline CDR1 is MNHEY and CDR2 is SVGEGT. V was shortened by 5 bases and J by 4 bases, with 12 bases between the two germline ends. The CDR3 is CASSPQRGGNTIYF. CDR3 bases: TGTGCCAGCAGTCCCCAAAGAGGGGGAAACACCATATATTTT.

The chain carries TRBV29-1 and TRBJ2-5, with 9 bases aligning to TRBD1. Germline CDR1 is SQVTM and CDR2 is ANQGSEA. CDR3 length: 14 amino acids. The V gene end was trimmed by 7 bases and the J gene end by 5 bases; junction bases not matched to a gene: 11. The CDR3 sequence is CSAMRDRVWETQYF. The DNA for the CDR3 is TGCAGCGCAATGAGGGACAGGGTATGGGAGACCCAGTACTTC.

The chain recombines TRBV5-1 with TRBJ1-1; TRBD1 matches 9 bases. J lost 3 bases, V lost 3 bases, and 9 bases had no gene match. This CDR3 has 16 amino acids. Germline CDR1 and CDR2: SGHRS and YFSETQ. CDR3 nucleotide sequence: TGCGCCAGCAGCTCCGGGACAGGGCCAGGGGACACTGAAGCTTTCTTT. This translates into CASSSGTGPGDTEAFF.

This chain uses TRBV10-2 with TRBJ2-1, with 10 positions matching TRBD2. This CDR3 comprises 15 residues. V dropped 4 bases and J dropped 7; count of bases not matched to a gene: 7. CDR1 WSHSY and CDR2 SAAADI come from the germline V gene. CDR3 nucleotide sequence: TGCGCCAGCAGTGGGACGAGCGGGAGGGATAATGAGCAGTTCTTC. Translating gives CASSGTSGRDNEQFF.

The chain recombines TRBV9 with TRBJ1-2, with 8 positions matching TRBD1. Trimming cost V 4 bases and J 7 bases; bases outside gene matches: 9. The germline gives CDR1 SGDLS, CDR2 YYNGEE. This CDR3 comprises 14 residues. The DNA of the CDR3 is TGTGCCAGCAGCCCTCGGGACAGGAATCTTGGCTACACCTTC. It yields the protein CASSPRDRNLGYTF.

The V gene is TRBV6-5, the J gene TRBJ2-7; 8 bases are shared with TRBD2. Germline V lookup: CDR1 MNHEY, CDR2 SVGAGI. V shed 2 bases and J 4 bases; nucleotides not matched to a gene: 4. This CDR3 is built from 14 residues. CDR3 sequence reads: CASSYRASGYEQYF. The CDR3 DNA reads TGTGCCAGCAGTTACAGGGCTAGCGGGTACGAGCAGTACTTC.